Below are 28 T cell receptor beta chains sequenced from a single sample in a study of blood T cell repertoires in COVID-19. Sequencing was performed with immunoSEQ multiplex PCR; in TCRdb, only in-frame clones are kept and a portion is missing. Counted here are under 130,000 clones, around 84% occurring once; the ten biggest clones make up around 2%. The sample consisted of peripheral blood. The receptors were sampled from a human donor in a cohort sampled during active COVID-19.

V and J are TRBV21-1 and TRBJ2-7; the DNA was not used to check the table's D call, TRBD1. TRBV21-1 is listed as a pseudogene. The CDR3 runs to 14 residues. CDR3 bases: TGTGCCAGCAGCCCGAGGAACAGGACCTACGAGCAGTACTTC. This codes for CASSPRNRTYEQYF.

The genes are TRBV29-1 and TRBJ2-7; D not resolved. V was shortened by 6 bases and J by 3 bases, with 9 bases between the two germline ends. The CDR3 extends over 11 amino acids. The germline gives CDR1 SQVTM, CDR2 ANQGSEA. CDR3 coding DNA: TGCAGCGTCCTACGTGGCTACGAGCAGTACTTC. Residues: CSVLRGYEQYF.

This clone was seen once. CDR3 bases: TGTGCCAGCAGCTTGGCTTCATCCGGGACAGGCCTCACTGAAGCTTTCTTT. Its protein product is CASSLASSGTGLTEAFF. The chain recombines TRBV5-8 with TRBJ1-1; 8 bases align to TRBD1. Germline V gives CDR1 SGHTS, CDR2 YDEGEE. After removal of 0 bases from V and 4 bases from J, the junction contained 11 bases not matched to a gene. The CDR3 loop spans 17 amino acids.

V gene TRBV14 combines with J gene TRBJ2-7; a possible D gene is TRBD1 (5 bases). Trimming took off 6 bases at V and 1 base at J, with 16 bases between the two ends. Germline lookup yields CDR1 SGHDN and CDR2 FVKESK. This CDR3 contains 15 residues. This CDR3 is CASRVTGAPSYEQYF. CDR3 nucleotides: TGTGCCAGCAGAGTAACAGGCGCCCCTTCCTACGAGCAGTACTTC.

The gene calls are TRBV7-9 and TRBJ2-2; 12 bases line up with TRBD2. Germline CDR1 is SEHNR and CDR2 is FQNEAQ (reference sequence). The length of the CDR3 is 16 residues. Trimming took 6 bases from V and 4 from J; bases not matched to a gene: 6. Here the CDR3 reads CASSLTSGGITGELFF. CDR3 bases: TGTGCCAGCAGTTTGACTAGCGGGGGTATCACCGGGGAGCTGTTTTTT.

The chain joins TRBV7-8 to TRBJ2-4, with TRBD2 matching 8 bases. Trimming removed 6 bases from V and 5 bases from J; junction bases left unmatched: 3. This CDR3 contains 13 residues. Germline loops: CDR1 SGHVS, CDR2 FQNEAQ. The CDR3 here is CASSIGRENIQYF. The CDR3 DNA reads TGTGCCAGCAGTATCGGGAGGGAAAACATTCAGTACTTC.

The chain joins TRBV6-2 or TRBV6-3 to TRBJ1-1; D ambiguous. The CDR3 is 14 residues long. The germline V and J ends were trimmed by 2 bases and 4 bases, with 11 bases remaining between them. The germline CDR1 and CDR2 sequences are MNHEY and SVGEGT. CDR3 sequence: CASSYTRVVTEAFF. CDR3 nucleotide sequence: TGTGCCAGCAGTTACACGAGGGTCGTCACTGAAGCTTTCTTT.

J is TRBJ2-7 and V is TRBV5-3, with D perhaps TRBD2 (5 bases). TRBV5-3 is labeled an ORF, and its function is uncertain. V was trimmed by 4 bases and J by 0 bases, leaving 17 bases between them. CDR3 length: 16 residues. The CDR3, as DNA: TGTGCCAGAAGCCCCTCGGGAAGCAAAAACTCCTACGAGCAGTACTTC. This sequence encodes CARSPSGSKNSYEQYF.

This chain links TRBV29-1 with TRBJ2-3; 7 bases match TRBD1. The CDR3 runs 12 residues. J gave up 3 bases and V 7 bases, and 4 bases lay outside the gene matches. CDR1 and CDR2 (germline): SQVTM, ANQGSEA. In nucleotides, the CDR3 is TGCAGCGGATTACAGGGGACAGATACGCAGTATTTT. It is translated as CSGLQGTDTQYF.

For the CDR3, the DNA is TGTGCCAGCAGCTCGGGGACAGTTAATACCGGGGAGCTGTTTTTT. It encodes CASSSGTVNTGELFF. The chain recombines TRBV5-4 with TRBJ2-2, with 7 bases identical to TRBD1. Germline V gene lookup returns CDR1 SGHNT and CDR2 YYREEE (reference sequence). This CDR3 spans 15 amino acids. After removal of 3 bases from V and 5 bases from J, the junction contained 7 bases not matched to a gene.

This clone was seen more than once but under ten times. The DNA for the CDR3 is TGTGCCAGCAGTCGAATAGCGGGAGCGGGCACCGGGGAGCTGTTTTTT. This gives the protein CASSRIAGAGTGELFF. The chain recombines TRBV7-3 with TRBJ2-2; 9 bases line up with TRBD2. CDR1 and CDR2 (germline): SGHTA, FQGTGA. V lost 6 bases and J lost 4; bases outside the gene matches: 9. This CDR3 has 16 amino acids.

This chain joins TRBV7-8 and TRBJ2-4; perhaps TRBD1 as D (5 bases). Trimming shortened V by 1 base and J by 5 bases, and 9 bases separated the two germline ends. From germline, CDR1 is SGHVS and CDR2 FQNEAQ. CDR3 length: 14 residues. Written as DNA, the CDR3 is TGTGCCAGCAGCTTAGAGCTAGGGGAAAACATTCAGTACTTC. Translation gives CASSLELGENIQYF.

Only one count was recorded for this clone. The DNA of the CDR3 is TGTGCCAGCAGCTTAGTCTTCACCGGCGGGGGGGGCCCAGATACGCAGTATTTT. It codes for CASSLVFTGGGGPDTQYF. The chain has TRBV7-9 and TRBJ2-3, with 9 bases lining up with TRBD2. The CDR3 sequence is 18 residues long. The germline V gene encodes CDR1 SEHNR and CDR2 FQNEAQ (reference sequence). With V trimmed by 1 base and J by 4 bases, 12 bases remained unmatched. Together with reference TRBV7-9 and TRBJ2-3, the CDR3 gives the full variable domain: DTGVSQNPRHKITKRGQNVTFRCDPISEHNRLYWYRQTLGQGPEFLTYFQNEAQLEKSRLLSDRFSAERPKGSFSTLEIQRTEQGDSAMYLCASSLVFTGGGGPDTQYFGPGTRLTVL.

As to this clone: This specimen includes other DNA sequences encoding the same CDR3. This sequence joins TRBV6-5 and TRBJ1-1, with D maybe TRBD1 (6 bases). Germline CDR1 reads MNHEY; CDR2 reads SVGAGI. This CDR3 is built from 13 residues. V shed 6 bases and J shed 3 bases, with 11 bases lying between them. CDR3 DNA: TGTGCCAGCAGGTCGACAGGTTACACTGAAGCTTTCTTT. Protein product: CASRSTGYTEAFF.

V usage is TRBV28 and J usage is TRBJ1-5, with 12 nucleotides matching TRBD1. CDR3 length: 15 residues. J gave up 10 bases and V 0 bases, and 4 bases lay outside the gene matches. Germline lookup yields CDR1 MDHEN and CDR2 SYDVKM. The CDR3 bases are TGTGCCAGCAGTTTATGGGGGGACAGGGGGCGACCCCAGCATTTT. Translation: CASSLWGDRGRPQHF. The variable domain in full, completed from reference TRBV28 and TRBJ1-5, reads DVKVTQSSRYLVKRTGEKVFLECVQDMDHENMFWYRQDPGLGLRLIYFSYDVKMKEKGDIPEGYSVSREKKERFSLILESASTNQTSMYLCASSLWGDRGRPQHFGDGTRLSIL.

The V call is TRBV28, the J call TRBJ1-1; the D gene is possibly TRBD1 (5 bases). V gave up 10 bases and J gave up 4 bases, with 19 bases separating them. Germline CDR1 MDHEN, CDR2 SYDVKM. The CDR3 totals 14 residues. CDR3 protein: CATYLRSRATEAFF. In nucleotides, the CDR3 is TGTGCCACCTACCTTAGGAGCAGGGCCACTGAAGCTTTCTTT.

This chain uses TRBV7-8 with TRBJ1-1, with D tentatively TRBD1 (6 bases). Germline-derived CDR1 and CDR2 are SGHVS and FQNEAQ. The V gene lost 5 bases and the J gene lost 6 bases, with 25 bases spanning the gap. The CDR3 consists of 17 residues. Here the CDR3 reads CASSAAFGLPEGAEAFF. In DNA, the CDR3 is TGTGCCAGCAGCGCAGCCTTTGGACTCCCCGAGGGGGCTGAAGCTTTCTTT.

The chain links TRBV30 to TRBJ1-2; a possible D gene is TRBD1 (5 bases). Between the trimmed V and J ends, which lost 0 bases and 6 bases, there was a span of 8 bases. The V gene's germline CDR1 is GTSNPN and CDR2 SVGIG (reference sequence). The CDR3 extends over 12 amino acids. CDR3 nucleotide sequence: TGTGCCTGGAGTGTTGGAGGGGATGGCTACACCTTC. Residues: CAWSVGGDGYTF.

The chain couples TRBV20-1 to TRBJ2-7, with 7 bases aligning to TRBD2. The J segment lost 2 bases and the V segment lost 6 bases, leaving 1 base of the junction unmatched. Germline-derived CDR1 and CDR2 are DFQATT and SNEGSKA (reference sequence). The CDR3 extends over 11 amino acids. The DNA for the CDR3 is TGCAGTGCCGGGACTACCTACGAGCAGTACTTC. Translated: CSAGTTYEQYF.

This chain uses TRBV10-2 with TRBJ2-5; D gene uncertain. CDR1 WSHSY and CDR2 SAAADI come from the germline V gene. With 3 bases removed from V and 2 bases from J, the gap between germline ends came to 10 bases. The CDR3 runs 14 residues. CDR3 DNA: TGCGCCAGCAGTGAAGTACGCGTACAAGAGACCCAGTACTTC. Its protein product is CASSEVRVQETQYF.

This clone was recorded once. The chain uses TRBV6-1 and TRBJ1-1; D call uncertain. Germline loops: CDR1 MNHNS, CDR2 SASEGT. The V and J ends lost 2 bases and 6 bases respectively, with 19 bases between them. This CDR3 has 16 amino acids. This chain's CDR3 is CASSESRGVLGPEAFF. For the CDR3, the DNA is TGTGCCAGCAGTGAATCCCGCGGGGTGTTGGGCCCTGAAGCTTTCTTT.

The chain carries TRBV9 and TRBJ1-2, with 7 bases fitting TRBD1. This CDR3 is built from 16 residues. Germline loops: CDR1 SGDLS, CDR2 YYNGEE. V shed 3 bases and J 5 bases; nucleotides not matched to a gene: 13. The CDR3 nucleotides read TGTGCCAGCAGCGATGGAGGGGACAGTCGGGGTTATGGCTACACCTTC. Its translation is CASSDGGDSRGYGYTF.

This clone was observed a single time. The CDR3 DNA reads as TGTGCCAGCAGCCTACGGGACAGCTACAATGAGCAGTTCTTC. Protein product: CASSLRDSYNEQFF. The rearrangement links TRBV5-4 to TRBJ2-1, with 7 nucleotides matching TRBD1. The CDR3 sequence is 14 residues long. CDR1 SGHNT and CDR2 YYREEE come from the germline V gene (reference sequence). J was trimmed by 3 bases and V by 4 bases; bases with no gene match: 4.

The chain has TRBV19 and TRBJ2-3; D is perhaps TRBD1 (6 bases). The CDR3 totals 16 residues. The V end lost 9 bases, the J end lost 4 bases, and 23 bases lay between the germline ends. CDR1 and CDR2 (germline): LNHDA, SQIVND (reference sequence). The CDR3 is CASPVTHRVGADTQYF. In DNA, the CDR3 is TGTGCCAGCCCAGTAACTCACAGGGTTGGAGCAGATACGCAGTATTTT.

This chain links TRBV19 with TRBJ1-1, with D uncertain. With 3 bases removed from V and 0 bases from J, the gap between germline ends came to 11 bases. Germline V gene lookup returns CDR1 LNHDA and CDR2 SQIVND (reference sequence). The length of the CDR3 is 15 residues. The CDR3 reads CASSIFDTLNTEAFF. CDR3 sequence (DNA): TGTGCCAGTAGTATCTTCGACACCTTGAACACTGAAGCTTTCTTT.

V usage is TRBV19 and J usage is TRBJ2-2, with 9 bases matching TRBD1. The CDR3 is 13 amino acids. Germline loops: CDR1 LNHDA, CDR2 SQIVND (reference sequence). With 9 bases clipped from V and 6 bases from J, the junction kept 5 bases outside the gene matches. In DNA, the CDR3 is TGTGCCAGCAGGACAGGGGTGGCCGGGGAGCTGTTTTTT. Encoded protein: CASRTGVAGELFF.

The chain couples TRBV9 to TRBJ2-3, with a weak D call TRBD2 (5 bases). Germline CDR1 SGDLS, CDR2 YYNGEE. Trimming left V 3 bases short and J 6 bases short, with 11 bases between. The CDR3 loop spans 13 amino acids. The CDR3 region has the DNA TGTGCCAGCAGCGACTTACTAGGCGATACGCAGTATTTT. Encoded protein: CASSDLLGDTQYF.

CDR3 DNA sequence: TGTGCCATCAGTGACCCGGGACTAGCGGGAGGGCCGGGTACGCAGTATTTT. This codes for CAISDPGLAGGPGTQYF. V and J are TRBV10-3 and TRBJ2-3; TRBD2 matches 16 bases. Per germline, CDR1 ENHRY and CDR2 SYGVKD. Trimming at V came to 3 bases and at J to 8 bases, leaving 8 bases not matched to a gene. The CDR3 is 17 amino acids.